The T cell receptor beta chain described here comes from a study of spatial heterogeneity in lung cancer. The CDR3 consists of 13 residues. Trimming cost V 4 bases and J 1 base, with 8 bases left between them. In germline, CDR1 is SQVTM, CDR2 ANQGSEA. Each molecule of TCR cDNA was tagged with one unique molecular identifier. TCRdb re-derived calls from the 5' RACE reads in MiXCR, one entry per CDR3 protein. The profile shows 60,000 to 75,000 distinct CDR3 sequences, roughly 6.4% of them singletons. The time point was: sample taken at primary tumor resection. This clonotype was recorded at least ten times.

The starting material was PBMCs, obtained at surgery. The source is a female donor with early-stage non-small cell lung cancer. The chain joins TRBV29-1 to TRBJ1-5; D is possibly TRBD1 (6 bases). DNA for the CDR3: TGCAGCGTTGGGGACAAAAGCAATCAGCCCCAGCATTTT. This encodes CSVGDKSNQPQHF.